The 16 T cell receptor beta chains reported below all come from one sample, sequenced in a study of blood T cells in healthy people across ages. Primers used in a second PCR of roughly 6 to 11 cycles were a sample-barcoded 5' primer and a J-beta primer mix. From the 5' RACE reads, TCRdb called clonotypes with MiXCR, one entry per CDR3 protein. The sample consists of around 1.5 million distinct CDR3 sequences, roughly 30% of them appearing once. The specimen sequenced was blood. The receptors were sampled from a woman under 40 in good health.

A few counts support this clonotype. The genes are TRBV20-1 and TRBJ2-3; 13 bases are a match to TRBD2. The length of the CDR3 is 16 residues. Germline-derived CDR1 and CDR2 are DFQATT and SNEGSKA (reference sequence). Unmatched junction bases numbered 11, after V lost 6 bases and J lost 5 bases. CDR3 region: CSARPGTSGVLDTQYF. CDR3 DNA sequence: TGCAGTGCGAGACCCGGGACTAGCGGGGTTTTAGATACGCAGTATTTT.

The chain recombines TRBV12-3 or TRBV12-4 with TRBJ1-1; possibly TRBD1 for D (5 bases). CDR3 size: 13 residues. V gave up 6 bases and J gave up 4 bases, with 12 bases separating them. The chain's CDR3 is CASRPPTVTEAFF. The CDR3 DNA reads TGTGCCAGCAGGCCCCCGACAGTCACTGAAGCTTTCTTT.

As concerns this clonotype: This may stem from a read error, because a much larger clone lies one nucleotide away. The J gene is TRBJ2-7, the V gene TRBV4-1; 9 nucleotides match TRBD1. V was clipped by 4 bases and J by 3 bases; unmatched bases: 10. Per germline, CDR1 MGHRA and CDR2 YSYEKL. CDR3 length equals 16 residues. CDR3 protein: CASSPPGGTGNYEQYF. The CDR3 DNA follows: TGCGCCAGCAGCCCCCCGGGTGGGACAGGGAACTACGAGCAGTACTTC.

This clonotype appeared a few times. The rearrangement uses TRBV5-1 and TRBJ1-1; D is possibly TRBD1 (5 bases). The V end was cut by 1 base, the J end by 2 bases, with 15 bases between. Looked up from germline, CDR1 is SGHRS and CDR2 is YFSETQ. The CDR3 sequence is 16 residues long. Here the CDR3 DNA reads TGCGCCAGCAGCTTGTTGCCCGGACACTCTAACACTGAAGCTTTCTTT. Amino acids: CASSLLPGHSNTEAFF.

This clonotype was picked up a small number of times. The J gene is TRBJ2-3, the V gene TRBV6-1; TRBD1 might be the D (6 bases). The CDR3 is 13 amino acids. V was clipped by 8 bases and J by 2 bases, with 11 bases between them. From germline, CDR1 is MNHNS and CDR2 SASEGT. This CDR3 reads CASETGTTDTQYF. The CDR3 DNA reads as TGTGCCAGCGAAACAGGGACCACAGATACGCAGTATTTT.

The V gene is TRBV20-1, the J gene TRBJ2-1; 9 bases line up with TRBD2. This CDR3 has 15 amino acids. The trim removed 6 bases at V and 4 bases at J, leaving 10 bases unmatched. CDR1 is DFQATT and CDR2 is SNEGSKA in the germline V gene (reference sequence). The CDR3 sequence: CSASRLAGFYNEQFF. CDR3 in DNA: TGCAGTGCCTCCCGCCTAGCGGGGTTTTACAATGAGCAGTTCTTC.

V is TRBV6-6 and J is TRBJ2-7, with a possible D match to TRBD1 (6 bases). Germline V lookup: CDR1 MNHNY, CDR2 SVGAGI (reference sequence). The V end lost 5 bases, the J end lost 2 bases, and 22 bases lay between the germline ends. The CDR3 has 17 residues. The CDR3 loop reads CASSRYARGTLPYEQYF. CDR3 coding DNA: TGTGCCAGCAGTAGATATGCTCGTGGGACATTGCCCTACGAGCAGTACTTC.

In its sample, this clonotype was seen a few times. The chain combines TRBV7-9 with TRBJ2-3; 7 bases match TRBD2. Germline V gives CDR1 SEHNR, CDR2 FQNEAQ (reference sequence). Germline trimming cut 3 bases from V and 2 bases from J; bases unmatched to any gene: 2. This CDR3 is 14 amino acids long. DNA of the CDR3: TGTGCCAGCAGCTTCCAGCGGGACACAGATACGCAGTATTTT. Residues: CASSFQRDTDTQYF.

This clonotype was counted many times. One junction end disagrees with the germline gene, perhaps due to a read error. V gene TRBV5-1 combines with J gene TRBJ2-3; D not certain. The CDR3 runs 14 residues. CDR1 and CDR2 from the germline V gene are SGHRS and YFSETQ. This chain's CDR3 is CASSLGISTDTQYF. CDR3 bases: TGTGCCAGCAGCTTAGGAATTAGCACAGATACGCAGTATTTT.

V usage is TRBV7-9 and J usage is TRBJ2-1; no clear D. The germline V gene encodes CDR1 SEHNR and CDR2 FQNEAQ (reference sequence). Trimming took off 2 bases at V and 5 bases at J, with 7 bases between the two ends. The CDR3 runs 13 residues. The CDR3 DNA sequence: TGTGCCAGCAGCTTAATTCCCGACAATGAGCAGTTCTTC. Residues: CASSLIPDNEQFF. Full variable domain (remainder filled in from reference TRBV7-9 and TRBJ2-1): DTGVSQNPRHKITKRGQNVTFRCDPISEHNRLYWYRQTLGQGPEFLTYFQNEAQLEKSRLLSDRFSAERPKGSFSTLEIQRTEQGDSAMYLCASSLIPDNEQFFGPGTRLTVL.

The chain recombines TRBV20-1 with TRBJ1-5; tentatively, D is TRBD1 (6 bases). The germline CDR1 and CDR2 sequences are DFQATT and SNEGSKA (reference sequence). CDR3 length: 13 residues. The germline V and J ends were trimmed by 0 bases and 9 bases, with 12 bases remaining between them. In nucleotides, the CDR3 is TGCAGTGCTAGAGATCCGGACAGCCGGCCCCAGCATTTT. Its protein product is CSARDPDSRPQHF.

The chain has TRBV7-9 and TRBJ1-2; D is possibly TRBD1 (5 bases). Germline CDR1 reads SEHNR; CDR2 reads FQNEAQ (reference sequence). The CDR3 length is 14 residues. The ends were cut back, 5 bases at V and 2 bases at J, with 12 bases in the middle. The CDR3 region is CASSPGHLNYGYTF. Written as DNA, the CDR3 is TGTGCCAGCAGCCCCGGACATCTCAACTATGGCTACACCTTC.

Note on this clonotype: Relative to the germline gene, one junction end is altered; a read error may explain this. Written as DNA, the CDR3 is TGTGCCAGCACGGGTATAAGTGCAGATGCGCAGTATTTT. Amino acid sequence: CASTGISADAQYF. The rearrangement joins TRBV12-3 or TRBV12-4 to TRBJ2-3; no clear D. CDR3 size: 13 residues.

The chain combines TRBV15 with TRBJ2-1; D unclear. The CDR3 is 18 residues long. V was clipped by 2 bases and J by 3 bases, with 20 bases between them. Germline V CDR1 and CDR2: LNHNV, YYDKDF (reference sequence). CDR3 protein: CATSRPPESGLIYNEQFF. The CDR3, as DNA: TGTGCCACCAGCAGACCCCCAGAGAGTGGTTTGATCTACAATGAGCAGTTCTTC.

This clonotype was seen more than once but under ten times. The chain recombines TRBV4-1 with TRBJ2-1; 8 positions match TRBD2. The CDR3 runs to 16 residues. CDR1 is MGHRA and CDR2 is YSYEKL in the germline V gene. V gave up 0 bases and J gave up 8 bases; unmatched junction bases: 9. The CDR3 loop reads CASSQEGLAGIYEQFF. The DNA of the CDR3 is TGCGCCAGCAGCCAAGAAGGGCTAGCGGGTATTTATGAGCAGTTCTTC.

This clonotype appeared many times. The genes are TRBV4-2 and TRBJ2-1; D not resolved. Trimming took off 0 bases at V and 8 bases at J, with 11 bases between the two ends. Per the germline V gene, CDR1 is LGHNA and CDR2 is YNFKEQ. This CDR3 is built from 14 residues. The CDR3 spells CASSQDVRRDEQFF. The DNA of the CDR3 is TGTGCCAGCAGCCAAGATGTACGGCGAGATGAGCAGTTCTTC.